This TCR beta chain was recovered during a study of blood T cells in healthy people across ages. Study results and caveats: Among long-lived donors, naive CD4+ cells were more numerous and diversity higher than in aged donors.

It was with a sample-barcoded 5' primer and a J-beta primer mix that a second PCR of roughly 7 to 12 cycles was run. TCRdb called the 5' RACE reads again in MiXCR, with one record for every CDR3 protein. The sample shows about 1,400,000 distinct CDR3 sequences, approximately 42% of them seen only once. Trimming left V 5 bases short and J 2 bases short, with 20 bases between. The CDR3 has 16 amino acids. Germline values: CDR1 DFQATT, CDR2 SNEGSKA (reference sequence). This clonotype turned up a few times. What it binds is not known. V usage is TRBV20-1 and J usage is TRBJ2-3; the D is unclear. The receptor was isolated from a woman under 30 in good health. The sample was blood. The CDR3 DNA is TGCAGTGCTCGTTCACAATGGCGAGCTCCCACAGATACGCAGTATTTT. Protein product: CSARSQWRAPTDTQYF.